The clone carrying this T cell receptor beta chain was counted only a few times. The germline V and J ends were trimmed by 10 bases and 3 bases, with 18 bases remaining between them. The germline CDR1 and CDR2 sequences are SGHVS and FNYEAQ. CDR3 length equals 15 residues. The data are from a study of beta chain features in type 1 diabetes. Of the isolated RNA, all was reverse transcribed, and so the sequenced material was expressed TCRB transcripts. Libraries were prepared by immunoSEQ multiplex PCR; TCRdb keeps only in-frame clonotypes and omits some of them. The profile shows nearly 250,000 clones, 13% to 15% of them singletons.

The chain carries TRBV7-6 and TRBJ2-2; a possible D gene is TRBD2 (6 bases). The specimen was naive CD4+ T cells from blood. This clonotype was obtained from a woman aged 40-49 years in good health. CDR3 in amino acids: CAIRSGQRDTGELFF. The CDR3 DNA reads as TGTGCCATCCGCTCGGGGCAGCGGGACACCGGGGAGCTGTTTTTT. The full variable domain, its missing parts supplied by reference TRBV7-6 and TRBJ2-2, is GAGVSQSPRYKVTKRGQDVALRCDPISGHVSLYWYRQALGQGPEFLTYFNYEAQQDKSGLPNDRFSAERPEGSISTLTIQRTEQRDSAMYRCAIRSGQRDTGELFFGEGSRLTVL.